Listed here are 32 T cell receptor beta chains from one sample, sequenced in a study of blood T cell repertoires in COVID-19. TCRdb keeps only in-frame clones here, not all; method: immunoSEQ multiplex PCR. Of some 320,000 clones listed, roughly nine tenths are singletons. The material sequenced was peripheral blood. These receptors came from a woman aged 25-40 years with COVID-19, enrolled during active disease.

The CDR3 sequence is CASSHKQGLNTEAFF. The DNA for the CDR3 is TGTGCCAGCAGCCACAAACAGGGCCTGAACACTGAAGCTTTCTTT. The chain uses TRBV7-9 and TRBJ1-1; the D gene is possibly TRBD1 (6 bases). Germline V gene data show CDR1 as SEHNR and CDR2 as FQNEAQ (reference sequence). The ends were cut back, 5 bases at V and 0 bases at J, with 13 bases in the middle. The CDR3 runs 15 residues.

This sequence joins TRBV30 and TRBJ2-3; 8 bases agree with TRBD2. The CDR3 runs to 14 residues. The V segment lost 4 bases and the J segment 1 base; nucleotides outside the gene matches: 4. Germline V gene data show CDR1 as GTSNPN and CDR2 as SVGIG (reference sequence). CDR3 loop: CAWKRGRGTDTQYF. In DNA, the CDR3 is TGTGCCTGGAAGCGGGGGCGAGGCACAGATACGCAGTATTTT.

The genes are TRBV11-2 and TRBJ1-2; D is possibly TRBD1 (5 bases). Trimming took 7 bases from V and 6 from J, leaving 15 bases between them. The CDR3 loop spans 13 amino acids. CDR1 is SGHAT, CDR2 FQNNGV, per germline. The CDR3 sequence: CASNYLGLNGYTF. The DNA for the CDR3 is TGTGCCAGCAACTACTTGGGACTAAATGGCTACACCTTC.

CDR3 protein: CATSILAGGYNEQFF. CDR3 nucleotide sequence: TGTGCCACCAGCATCCTAGCGGGGGGTTACAATGAGCAGTTCTTC. This rearrangement joins TRBV15 to TRBJ2-1, with 11 bases fitting TRBD2. V lost 4 bases to trimming and J lost 4 bases; unmatched junction nucleotides: 3. Germline CDR1 LNHNV, CDR2 YYDKDF (reference sequence). The CDR3 length is 15 residues.

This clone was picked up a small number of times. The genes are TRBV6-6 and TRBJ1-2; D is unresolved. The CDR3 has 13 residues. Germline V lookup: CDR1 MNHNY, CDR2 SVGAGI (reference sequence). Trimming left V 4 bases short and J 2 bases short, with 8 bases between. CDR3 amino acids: CASSSTANYGYTF. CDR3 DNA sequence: TGTGCCAGCAGTTCGACTGCGAACTATGGCTACACCTTC.

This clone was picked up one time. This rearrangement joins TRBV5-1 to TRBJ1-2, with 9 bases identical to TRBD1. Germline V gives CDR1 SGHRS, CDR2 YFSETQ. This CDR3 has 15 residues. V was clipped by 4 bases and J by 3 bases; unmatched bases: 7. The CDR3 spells CASSLTGGGDYGYTF. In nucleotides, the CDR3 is TGCGCCAGCAGCCTTACAGGGGGCGGAGACTATGGCTACACCTTC.

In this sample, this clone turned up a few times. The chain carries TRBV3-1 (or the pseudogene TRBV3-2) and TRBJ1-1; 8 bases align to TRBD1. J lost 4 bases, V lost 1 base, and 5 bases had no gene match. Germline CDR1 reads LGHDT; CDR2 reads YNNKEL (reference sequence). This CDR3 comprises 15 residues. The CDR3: CASSQAGGFSTEAFF. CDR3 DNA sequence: TGTGCCAGCAGCCAAGCAGGGGGCTTTTCCACTGAAGCTTTCTTT.

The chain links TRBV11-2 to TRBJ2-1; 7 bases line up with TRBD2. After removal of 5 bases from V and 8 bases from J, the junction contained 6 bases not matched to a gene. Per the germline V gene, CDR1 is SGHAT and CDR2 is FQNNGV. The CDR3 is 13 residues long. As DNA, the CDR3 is TGTGCCAGCAGCCCGGGGGGATGGCATGAGCAGTTCTTC. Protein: CASSPGGWHEQFF.

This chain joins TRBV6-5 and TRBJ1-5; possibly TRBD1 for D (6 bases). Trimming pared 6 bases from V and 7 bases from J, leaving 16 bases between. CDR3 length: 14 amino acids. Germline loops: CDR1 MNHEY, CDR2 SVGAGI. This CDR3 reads CASSTQGPRQPQHF. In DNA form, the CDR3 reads TGTGCCAGCAGCACTCAGGGGCCCCGACAGCCCCAGCATTTT.

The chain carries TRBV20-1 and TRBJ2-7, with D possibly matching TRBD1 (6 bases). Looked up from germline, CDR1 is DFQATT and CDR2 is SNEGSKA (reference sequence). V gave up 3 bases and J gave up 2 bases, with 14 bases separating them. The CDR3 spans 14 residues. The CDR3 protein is CSASYEGVAYEQYF. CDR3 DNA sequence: TGCAGTGCTAGTTACGAGGGGGTCGCCTACGAGCAGTACTTC.

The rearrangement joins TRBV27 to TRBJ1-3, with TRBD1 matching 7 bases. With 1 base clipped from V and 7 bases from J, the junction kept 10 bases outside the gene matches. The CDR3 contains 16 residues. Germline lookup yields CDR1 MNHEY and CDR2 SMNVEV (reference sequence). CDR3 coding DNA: TGTGCCAGCAGTTTATTAGGGGACAGCCTCGACAACACCATATATTTT. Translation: CASSLLGDSLDNTIYF.

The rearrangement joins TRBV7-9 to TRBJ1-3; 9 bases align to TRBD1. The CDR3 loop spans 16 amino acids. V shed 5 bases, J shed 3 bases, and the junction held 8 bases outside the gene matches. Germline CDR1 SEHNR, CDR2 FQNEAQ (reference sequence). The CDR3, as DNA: TGTGCCAGCAGCCCTCGAGGGACAGGGCATGGAAACACCATATATTTT. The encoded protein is CASSPRGTGHGNTIYF.

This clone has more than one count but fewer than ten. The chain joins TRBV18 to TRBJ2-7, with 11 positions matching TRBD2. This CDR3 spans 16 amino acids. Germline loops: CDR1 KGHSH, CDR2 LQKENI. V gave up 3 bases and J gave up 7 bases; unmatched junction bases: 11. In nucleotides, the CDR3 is TGTGCCAGCTCACCGAATAGCGGGGGGGCTTCTAGTGAGCAGTACTTC. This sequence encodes CASSPNSGGASSEQYF.

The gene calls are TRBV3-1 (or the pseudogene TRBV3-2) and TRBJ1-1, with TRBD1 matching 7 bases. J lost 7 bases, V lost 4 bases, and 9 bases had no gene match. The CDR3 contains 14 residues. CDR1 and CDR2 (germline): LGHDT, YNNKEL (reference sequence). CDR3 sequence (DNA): TGTGCCAGCAGCCCCTCAACAGGGGCGAATGAAGCTTTCTTT. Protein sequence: CASSPSTGANEAFF.

CDR3 nucleotide sequence: TGTGCCAGCAGTTACCTTAACAGGGGAAACACCGGGGAGCTGTTTTTT. It is translated as CASSYLNRGNTGELFF. The V and J genes are TRBV6-5 and TRBJ2-2; 7 bases match TRBD1. Germline V gene data show CDR1 as MNHEY and CDR2 as SVGAGI. CDR3 size: 16 residues. After removal of 2 bases from V and 2 bases from J, the junction contained 5 bases not matched to a gene.

This CDR3 reads CASSRGDGDTQYF. In nucleotides, the CDR3 is TGTGCCAGCTCCCGGGGGGACGGGGATACGCAGTATTTT. The V and J genes are TRBV6-4 and TRBJ2-3; 7 nucleotides match TRBD2. CDR3 length: 13 amino acids. V lost 8 bases and J lost 6; bases outside the gene matches: 8. Germline V CDR1 and CDR2: MRHNA, SNTAGT.

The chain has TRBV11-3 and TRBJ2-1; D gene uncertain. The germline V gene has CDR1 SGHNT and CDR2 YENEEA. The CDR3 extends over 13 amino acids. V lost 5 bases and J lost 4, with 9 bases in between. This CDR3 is CASSRGAYNEQFF. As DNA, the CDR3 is TGTGCCAGCAGCCGAGGAGCGTACAATGAGCAGTTCTTC.

The CDR3 loop reads CASSLDVFAGELFF. The CDR3 DNA is TGCGCCAGCAGCTTGGATGTGTTCGCCGGGGAGCTGTTTTTT. The J gene is TRBJ2-2, the V gene TRBV5-1; no clear D. Germline lookup yields CDR1 SGHRS and CDR2 YFSETQ. V lost 0 bases to trimming and J lost 6 bases, with 9 bases between them. The CDR3 sequence is 14 residues long.

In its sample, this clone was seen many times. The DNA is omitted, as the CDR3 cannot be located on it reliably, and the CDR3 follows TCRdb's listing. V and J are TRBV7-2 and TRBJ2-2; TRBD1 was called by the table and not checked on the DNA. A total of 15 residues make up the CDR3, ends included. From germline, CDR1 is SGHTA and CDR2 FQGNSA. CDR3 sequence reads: CASSLRQDRSGSCFF.

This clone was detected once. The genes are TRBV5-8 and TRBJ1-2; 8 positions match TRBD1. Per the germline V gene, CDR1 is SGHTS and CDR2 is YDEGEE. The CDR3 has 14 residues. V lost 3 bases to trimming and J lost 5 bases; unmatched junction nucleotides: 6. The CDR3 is CASSYGQGEYGYTF. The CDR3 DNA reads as TGTGCCAGCAGCTACGGACAGGGAGAGTATGGCTACACCTTC. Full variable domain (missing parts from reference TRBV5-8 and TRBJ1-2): EAGVTQSPTHLIKTRGQQATLRCSPISGHTSVYWYQQALGLGLQFLLWYDEGEERNRGNFPPRFSGRQFPNYSSELNVNALELEDSALYLCASSYGQGEYGYTFGSGTRLTVV.

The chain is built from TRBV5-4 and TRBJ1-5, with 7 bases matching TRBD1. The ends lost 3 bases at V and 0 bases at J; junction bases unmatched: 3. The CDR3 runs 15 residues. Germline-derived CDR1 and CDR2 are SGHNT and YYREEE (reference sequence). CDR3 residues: CASSSQGDSNQPQHF. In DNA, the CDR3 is TGTGCCAGCAGCTCTCAGGGGGATAGCAATCAGCCCCAGCATTTT.

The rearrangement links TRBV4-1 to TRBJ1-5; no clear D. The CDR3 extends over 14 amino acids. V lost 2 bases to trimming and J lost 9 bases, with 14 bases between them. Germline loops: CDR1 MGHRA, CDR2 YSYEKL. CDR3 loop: CASSQSDQAGPQHF. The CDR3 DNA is TGCGCCAGCAGCCAATCCGACCAAGCGGGGCCCCAGCATTTT.

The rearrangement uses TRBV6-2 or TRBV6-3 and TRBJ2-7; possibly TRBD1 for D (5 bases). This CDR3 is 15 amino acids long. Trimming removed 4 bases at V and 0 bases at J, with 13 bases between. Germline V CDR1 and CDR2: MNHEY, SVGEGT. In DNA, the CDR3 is TGTGCCAGCAGTTCTTGGACACACGGCTCCTACGAGCAGTACTTC. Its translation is CASSSWTHGSYEQYF.

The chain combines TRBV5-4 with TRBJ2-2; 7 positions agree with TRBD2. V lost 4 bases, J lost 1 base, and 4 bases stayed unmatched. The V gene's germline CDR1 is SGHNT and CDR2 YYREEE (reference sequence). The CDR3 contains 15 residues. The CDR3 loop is CASSGGGGNTGELFF. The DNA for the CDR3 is TGTGCCAGCAGCGGTGGCGGGGGGAACACCGGGGAGCTGTTTTTT.

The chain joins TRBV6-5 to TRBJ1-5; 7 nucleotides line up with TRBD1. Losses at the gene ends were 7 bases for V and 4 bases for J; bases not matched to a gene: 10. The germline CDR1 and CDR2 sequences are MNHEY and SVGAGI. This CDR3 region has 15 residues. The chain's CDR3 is CASILDRALNQPQHF. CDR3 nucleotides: TGTGCCAGCATCCTTGACAGGGCCCTAAATCAGCCCCAGCATTTT.

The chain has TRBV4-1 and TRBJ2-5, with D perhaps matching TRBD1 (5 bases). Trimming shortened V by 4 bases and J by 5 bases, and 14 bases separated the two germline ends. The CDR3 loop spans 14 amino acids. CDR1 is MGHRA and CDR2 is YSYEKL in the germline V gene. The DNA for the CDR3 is TGCGCCAGCAGCCCCAGGGAATTCGGGGAGACCCAGTACTTC. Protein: CASSPREFGETQYF.

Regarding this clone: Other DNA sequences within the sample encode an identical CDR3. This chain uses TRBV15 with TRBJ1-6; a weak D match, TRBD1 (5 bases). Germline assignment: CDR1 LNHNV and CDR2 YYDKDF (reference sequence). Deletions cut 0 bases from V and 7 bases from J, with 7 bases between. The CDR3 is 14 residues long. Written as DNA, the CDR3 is TGTGCCACCAGCAGAGATCGGGGGAATTCACCCCTCCACTTT. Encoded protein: CATSRDRGNSPLHF.

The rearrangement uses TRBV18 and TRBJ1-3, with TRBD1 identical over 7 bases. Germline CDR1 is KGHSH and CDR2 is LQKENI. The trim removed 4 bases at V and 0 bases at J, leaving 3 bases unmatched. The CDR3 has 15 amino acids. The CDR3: CASSQGALSGNTIYF. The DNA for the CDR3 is TGTGCCAGCTCACAGGGGGCCCTCTCTGGAAACACCATATATTTT. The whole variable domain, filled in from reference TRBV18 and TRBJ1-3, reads NAGVMQNPRHLVRRRGQEARLRCSPMKGHSHVYWYRQLPEEGLKFMVYLQKENIIDESGMPKERFSAEFPKEGPSILRIQQVVRGDSAAYFCASSQGALSGNTIYFGEGSWLTVV.

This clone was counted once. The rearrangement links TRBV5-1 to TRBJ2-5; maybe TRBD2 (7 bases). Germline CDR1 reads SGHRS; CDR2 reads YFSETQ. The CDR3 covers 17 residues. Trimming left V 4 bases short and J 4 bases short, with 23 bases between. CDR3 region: CASSPQKVGGLVETQYF. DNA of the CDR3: TGCGCCAGCAGCCCGCAAAAGGTCGGGGGGCTAGTAGAGACCCAGTACTTC.

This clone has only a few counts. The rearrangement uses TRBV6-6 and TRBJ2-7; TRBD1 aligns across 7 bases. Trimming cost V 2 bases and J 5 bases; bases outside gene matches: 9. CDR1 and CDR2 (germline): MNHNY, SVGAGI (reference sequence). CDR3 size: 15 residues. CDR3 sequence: CASSYPLDRSHEQYF. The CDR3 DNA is TGTGCCAGCAGTTACCCCTTGGACAGGTCTCACGAGCAGTACTTC.

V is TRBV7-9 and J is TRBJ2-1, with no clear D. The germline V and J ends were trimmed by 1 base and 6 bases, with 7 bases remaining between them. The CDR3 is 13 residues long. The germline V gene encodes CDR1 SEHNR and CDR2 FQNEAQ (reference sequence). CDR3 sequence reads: CASSLVAFNEQFF. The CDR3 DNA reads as TGTGCCAGCAGCTTAGTAGCCTTCAATGAGCAGTTCTTC.

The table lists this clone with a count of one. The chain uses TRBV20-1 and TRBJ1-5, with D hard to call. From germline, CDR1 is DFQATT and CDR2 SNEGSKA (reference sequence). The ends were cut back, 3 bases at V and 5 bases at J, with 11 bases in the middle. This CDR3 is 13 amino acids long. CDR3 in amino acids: CSASVSVDQPQHF. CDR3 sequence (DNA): TGCAGTGCTAGTGTGTCAGTGGATCAGCCCCAGCATTTT.